The 27 T cell receptor beta chains given below trace back to one sample, sequenced in a study of low-dose radiotherapy and immunotherapy resistance in tumors. TRAV- and TRBV-specific primers primed first-strand cDNA, covering alpha and beta chains. The authors amplified TCRs for about 20 PCR cycles with a constant-region primer and a V-primer adapter. TCRdb called the reads again in MiXCR, with one record for every CDR3 protein. Of about 39,000 distinct CDR3 sequences listed, less than 25% are singletons. Time point denoted: after trial treatment. Treatment: LDRT plus nivolumab, ipilimumab, low-dose cyclophosphamide and aspirin (RACIN trial). The sample here was PBMCs, taken after low-dose radiotherapy plus immunotherapy. The receptors shown here come from a female donor with ovarian cancer.

The chain combines TRBV5-6 with TRBJ2-1, with TRBD2 matching 8 bases. J gave up 8 bases and V 4 bases, and 17 bases lay outside the gene matches. CDR1 is SGHDT, CDR2 YYEEEE, per germline. The CDR3 totals 17 residues. The CDR3 here is CASSGWVAGPISDEQFF. The CDR3, as DNA: TGTGCCAGCAGCGGGTGGGTAGCGGGACCAATCTCCGATGAGCAGTTCTTC.

The CDR3 reads CASSFRDRTHYGYTF. CDR3 nucleotide sequence: TGTGCCAGCAGCTTCCGGGACCGGACCCACTATGGCTACACCTTC. V and J are TRBV5-6 and TRBJ1-2, with D tentatively TRBD1 (5 bases). The CDR3 consists of 15 residues. CDR1 is SGHDT, CDR2 YYEEEE, per germline. Trimming removed 2 bases from V and 3 bases from J, with 14 bases in between.

This clonotype showed up many times. The gene calls are TRBV4-1 and TRBJ1-2, with TRBD1 matching 7 bases. Germline CDR1 and CDR2: MGHRA and YSYEKL. The CDR3 totals 14 residues. Trimming removed 6 bases from V and 1 base from J; junction bases left unmatched: 5. The CDR3 here is CASSRQGLNYGYTF. The CDR3 bases are TGCGCCAGCAGTCGACAGGGACTTAACTATGGCTACACCTTC.

This clonotype has more than one count but fewer than ten. The J gene is TRBJ2-7, the V gene TRBV5-1, with D tentatively TRBD1 (6 bases). CDR1 is SGHRS, CDR2 YFSETQ, per germline. The CDR3 is 14 amino acids. Trimming pared 4 bases from V and 0 bases from J, leaving 11 bases between. In DNA form, the CDR3 reads TGCGCCAGCAGCGGGGACAAGAGCTCCTACGAGCAGTACTTC. Its translation is CASSGDKSSYEQYF.

The CDR3 loop reads CASSRDTTEAFF. The CDR3, as DNA: TGTGCCAGCAGTCGGGACACAACTGAAGCTTTCTTT. V gene TRBV12-3 or TRBV12-4 combines with J gene TRBJ1-1, with D possibly matching TRBD1 (6 bases). The V gene lost 5 bases and the J gene lost 5 bases, with 9 bases spanning the gap. The CDR3 has 12 residues.

This rearrangement joins TRBV4-2 to TRBJ2-5; 11 positions agree with TRBD2. J lost 6 bases, V lost 0 bases, and 9 bases had no gene match. CDR1 is LGHNA, CDR2 YNFKEQ, per germline. The CDR3 extends over 17 amino acids. Here the CDR3 DNA reads TGTGCCAGCAGCCAAGATCTTTTAGCGGGAGGGGCCCAGACCCAGTACTTC. Its translation is CASSQDLLAGGAQTQYF.

At least ten counts were recorded for this clonotype. The chain recombines TRBV11-2 with TRBJ1-4; TRBD1 matches 7 bases. CDR3 size: 16 residues. J was trimmed by 8 bases and V by 3 bases; bases with no gene match: 12. Per germline, CDR1 SGHAT and CDR2 FQNNGV. CDR3 coding DNA: TGTGCCAGCAGCTTTACGACAGGGTTTGAGGAGGAAAAACTGTTTTTT. Protein: CASSFTTGFEEEKLFF.

A few counts support this clonotype. This rearrangement joins TRBV29-1 to TRBJ2-4; 7 bases line up with TRBD2. The germline V gene encodes CDR1 SQVTM and CDR2 ANQGSEA. The CDR3 loop spans 14 amino acids. With V trimmed by 6 bases and J by 7 bases, 12 bases remained unmatched. The CDR3 is CSVTLGPGRNIQYF. CDR3 DNA: TGCAGCGTCACCCTCGGCCCCGGGAGGAACATTCAGTACTTC.

Ten or more counts support this clonotype. The rearrangement joins TRBV5-4 to TRBJ2-6; 9 bases align to TRBD2. Germline V gene lookup returns CDR1 SGHNT and CDR2 YYREEE (reference sequence). V shed 4 bases, J shed 0 bases, and the junction held 8 bases outside the gene matches. CDR3 size: 18 residues. The CDR3 loop reads CASSPGVAGASGANVLTF. The DNA for the CDR3 is TGTGCCAGCAGCCCTGGGGTAGCGGGGGCCTCTGGGGCCAACGTCCTGACTTTC.

The chain carries TRBV29-1 and TRBJ2-5; D tentatively fits TRBD1 or TRBD2 (6 bases each). Looked up from germline, CDR1 is SQVTM and CDR2 is ANQGSEA. The CDR3 extends over 13 amino acids. The ends were cut back, 7 bases at V and 4 bases at J, with 16 bases in the middle. CDR3 protein: CSGRPGGAETQYF. The DNA for the CDR3 is TGCAGCGGGCGCCCCGGGGGCGCAGAGACCCAGTACTTC.

This clonotype was observed at least ten times. Written as DNA, the CDR3 is TGCAGTGCTAGAGATCTGGCTAGCGGGGACTACAATGAGCAGTTCTTC. Residues: CSARDLASGDYNEQFF. The rearrangement joins TRBV20-1 to TRBJ2-1, with 9 bases aligning to TRBD2. V was pared by 0 bases and J by 3 bases, with 6 bases of the junction left unmatched. The CDR3 is 16 amino acids. Germline CDR1 is DFQATT and CDR2 is SNEGSKA (reference sequence).

This clonotype is medium-sized (0.01 to 0.1%) by share. V and J are TRBV6-2 or TRBV6-3 and TRBJ2-7; 12 nucleotides line up with TRBD2. This CDR3 contains 18 residues. Trimming took 5 bases from V and 1 from J; bases not matched to a gene: 12. The V gene's germline CDR1 is MNHEY and CDR2 SVGEGT. Here the CDR3 reads CASSASGRDHFSSYEQYF. CDR3 bases: TGTGCCAGCAGTGCTAGCGGGAGGGACCATTTTTCTTCCTACGAGCAGTACTTC.

On this clonotype: The DNA is omitted, as the CDR3 cannot be located on it reliably, and the CDR3 follows TCRdb's listing. J is TRBJ2-2 and V is TRBV5-3. TRBV5-3 is classed as an ORF, of uncertain function. With termini counted, the CDR3 has 18 amino acids. CDR3 in amino acids: CASSLGELPLNTGELFFF.

This clonotype was seen many times. The J gene is TRBJ2-1, the V gene TRBV2; D perhaps matches TRBD2 (5 bases). Trimming took 7 bases from V and 10 from J, leaving 11 bases between them. Looked up from germline, CDR1 is SNHLY and CDR2 is FYNNEI. There are 11 residues in the CDR3. The CDR3 DNA reads TGTGCCAGCACTCCCGGGGTGGAGCAGTTCTTC. Translation gives CASTPGVEQFF.

At least ten counts were recorded for this clonotype. This rearrangement joins TRBV5-1 to TRBJ2-7; D is possibly TRBD2 (6 bases). CDR1 SGHRS and CDR2 YFSETQ come from the germline V gene. The CDR3 is 13 residues long. Trimming pared 1 base from V and 3 bases from J, leaving 8 bases between. CDR3 amino acids: CASSLNGGYEQYF. CDR3 DNA: TGCGCCAGCAGCTTGAACGGGGGCTACGAGCAGTACTTC.

This clonotype has ten or more counts. The chain combines TRBV20-1 with TRBJ2-5; 9 bases are a match to TRBD2. Germline V lookup: CDR1 DFQATT, CDR2 SNEGSKA (reference sequence). CDR3 length: 15 amino acids. V was pared by 0 bases and J by 6 bases, with 8 bases of the junction left unmatched. CDR3 residues: CSARDGGRAGKTQYF. As DNA, the CDR3 is TGCAGTGCTAGAGATGGCGGGAGGGCCGGGAAGACCCAGTACTTC.

This clonotype was observed many times. This rearrangement joins TRBV9 to TRBJ2-3, with D perhaps TRBD2 (6 bases). Germline CDR1 SGDLS, CDR2 YYNGEE. The CDR3 has 17 amino acids. Trimming took 0 bases from V and 2 from J, leaving 16 bases between them. The chain's CDR3 is CASSVVGGEYITDTQYF. DNA of the CDR3: TGTGCCAGCAGCGTAGTTGGCGGGGAATATATCACAGATACGCAGTATTTT.

This clonotype appeared many times. The chain employs TRBV4-1 and TRBJ1-3, with D hard to call. The CDR3 sequence is 15 residues long. From germline, CDR1 is MGHRA and CDR2 YSYEKL. V was cut by 3 bases and J by 0 bases, with 9 bases left in between. In nucleotides, the CDR3 is TGCGCCAGCAGCCAGCACGAGAGCTCTGGAAACACCATATATTTT. Translating it yields CASSQHESSGNTIYF.

This clonotype was seen many times. CDR3: CASGLIAGGAGTEAFF. For the CDR3, the DNA is TGTGCTAGTGGTTTAATAGCAGGGGGCGCAGGGACTGAAGCTTTCTTT. This chain connects TRBV12-5 to TRBJ1-1; 8 bases fit TRBD1. Germline assignment: CDR1 LGHNT and CDR2 FRNRAP. J was trimmed by 5 bases and V by 3 bases; bases with no gene match: 11. This CDR3 has 16 residues.

This clonotype was seen repeatedly, ten times or more. This chain connects TRBV6-1 to TRBJ1-5; 9 bases map to TRBD1. The CDR3 has 20 amino acids. Per the germline V gene, CDR1 is MNHNS and CDR2 is SASEGT. With V trimmed by 2 bases and J by 0 bases, 14 bases remained unmatched. CDR3 in DNA: TGTGCCAGCAGTGAACGTGGGGACAGGGTGAGCCCTTATAGCAATCAGCCCCAGCATTTT. As protein: CASSERGDRVSPYSNQPQHF.

This clonotype showed up many times. The chain is built from TRBV28 and TRBJ2-1; tentatively, D is TRBD1 or TRBD2 (5 bases each). With 6 bases removed from V and 0 bases from J, the gap between germline ends came to 15 bases. From germline, CDR1 is MDHEN and CDR2 SYDVKM. CDR3 length: 16 amino acids. The CDR3: CASRDLAGSSYNEQFF. CDR3 coding DNA: TGTGCCAGCAGAGACCTGGCAGGGAGCTCCTACAATGAGCAGTTCTTC.

This clonotype has ten or more counts. This chain uses TRBV7-9 with TRBJ2-7, with 8 bases lining up with TRBD1. Germline V CDR1 and CDR2: SEHNR, FQNEAQ (reference sequence). CDR3 length equals 12 residues. Unmatched junction bases numbered 3, after V lost 8 bases and J lost 3 bases. The CDR3 loop reads CASGQGDYEQYF. The CDR3 DNA reads TGTGCCAGCGGACAGGGAGACTACGAGCAGTACTTC.

This clonotype was picked up many times. This chain connects TRBV2 to TRBJ2-1; D unresolved. CDR3 size: 12 residues. The germline V gene has CDR1 SNHLY and CDR2 FYNNEI. The V and J ends lost 8 bases and 8 bases respectively, with 13 bases between them. CDR3 in DNA: TGTGCCAGCCGCCGGCTCCGACATGAGCAGTTCTTC. Protein sequence: CASRRLRHEQFF.

This clonotype was counted at least ten times. The genes are TRBV3-1 and TRBJ1-5, with 9 bases identical to TRBD1. This CDR3 is 13 amino acids long. V shed 4 bases and J 7 bases; nucleotides not matched to a gene: 2. Germline V gene lookup returns CDR1 LGHDT and CDR2 YNNKEL (reference sequence). For the CDR3, the DNA is TGTGCCAGCAGCCGGGACAGGGTACAGCCCCAGCATTTT. It is translated as CASSRDRVQPQHF.

This clonotype was counted many times. The V gene is TRBV4-1, the J gene TRBJ2-7; D unresolved. Germline V gene lookup returns CDR1 MGHRA and CDR2 YSYEKL. The CDR3 contains 16 residues. V was pared by 0 bases and J by 0 bases, with 12 bases between. CDR3 region: CASSQDWASSSYEQYF. CDR3 in DNA: TGCGCCAGCAGCCAAGATTGGGCTTCAAGCTCCTACGAGCAGTACTTC.

This clonotype was observed many times. The V call is TRBV19, the J call TRBJ2-5, with D maybe TRBD2 (6 bases). The V end lost 5 bases, the J end lost 5 bases, and 21 bases lay between the germline ends. In germline, CDR1 is LNHDA, CDR2 SQIVND (reference sequence). The CDR3 totals 16 residues. This CDR3 is CASSLGTAVGRETQYF. CDR3 coding DNA: TGTGCCAGTAGTCTCGGGACCGCCGTGGGGAGGGAGACCCAGTACTTC.

The chain couples TRBV6-5 to TRBJ1-5, with D perhaps matching TRBD1 (6 bases). The CDR3 is made up of 16 amino acids. Germline V gene lookup returns CDR1 MNHEY and CDR2 SVGAGI. V was pared by 0 bases and J by 6 bases, with 15 bases between. The CDR3 nucleotides are TGTGCCAGCAGTTACTCGGACCCAGGGGTATTTCAGCCCCAGCATTTT. Translated, it gives CASSYSDPGVFQPQHF.